This record covers a single T cell receptor (beta chain). Antigen unknown. Between the trimmed V and J ends, which lost 0 bases and 4 bases, there was a span of 6 bases. CDR3 length: 13 residues. From germline, CDR1 is SGHAT and CDR2 FQNNGV. Treatment reported: oral pan-JAK inhibitor, 5-10 mg twice daily. The data derive from a study of CD8+ T cells in alopecia areata. Study observations and caveats: Expanded CD8+ clones among the top 100, and scalp clonality, were significantly decreased by tofacitinib.

The sequencing template was cDNA reverse transcribed from extracted RNA. The method was immunoSEQ multiplex PCR; TCRdb's version includes in-frame clones alone and lacks a portion of them. The table lists 150,000 to 200,000 clones, roughly 60% of them singletons. The clonotype was recovered from a human donor with alopecia areata. The J gene is TRBJ1-1, the V gene TRBV11-2; no reliable D call. The sequencing here drew on CD4+ T cells sorted from blood, taken at week 24, from a patient treated with tofacitinib. The CDR3 loop is CASSLEHSTEAFF. DNA of the CDR3: TGTGCCAGCAGCTTAGAGCACAGCACTGAAGCTTTCTTT.